This T cell receptor beta chain was profiled in a study of cytomegalovirus exposure and HLA in healthy donors. Broader study findings: One variant, a missense change in DCLRE1C, was linked in a later analysis to TCR beta V- and J-gene trimming. The availability of immune exposure information extended only to CMV serostatus.

As concerns this clone: Its antigen is as yet unknown.

With 3 bases clipped from V and 6 bases from J, the junction kept 9 bases outside the gene matches. The germline V gene has CDR1 MGHRA and CDR2 YSYEKL. The CDR3 consists of 16 residues. 60 Vbeta and 13 Jbeta primers were used in PCR. Assay: immunoSEQ multiplex PCR; the TCRdb copy retains only in-frame clones and omits some. The table includes 90,000 to 120,000 clones, approximately 73% detected once. The chain joins TRBV4-1 to TRBJ2-2; 8 bases are a match to TRBD2. The sequence derives from a man aged 30-40 years in good health and CMV-seronegative. The sequenced material came from PBMCs. CDR3 coding DNA: TGCGCCAGCAGCCATCGGTCAGCGGGAGCTGCCGGGGAGCTGTTTTTT. Translated, it gives CASSHRSAGAAGELFF.